These T cell receptor beta chains were read from a single sample in a study of cytomegalovirus exposure and HLA in healthy donors. TCRdb keeps only in-frame clones here, not all; method: immunoSEQ multiplex PCR. Of 150,000 to 200,000 clones in the sample, about 90% were seen once. Sample: PBMCs. These receptors were taken from a man aged 18-30 years in good health and CMV-seropositive. The CDR3 runs from the conserved cysteine through the conserved F or W. D genes are given only for firm matches. Size tells how often a clone was seen (once, few, many) or the class of an expanded clone, and some rows leave it out.

j_call,clone_size,v_call,d_call,cdr3_aa,cdr3_nt
TRBJ2-1,.,TRBV5-1,.,CASSTPGSYEQFF,TGCGCCAGCAGCACCCCGGGATCGTATGAGCAGTTCTTC
TRBJ2-6,once,TRBV19,.,CATADSHSGANVLTF,TGTGCCACCGCGGACAGCCACTCTGGGGCCAACGTCCTGACTTTC
TRBJ1-4,.,TRBV28,.,CASMGPGTTNEKLFF,TGTGCCAGCATGGGCCCCGGGACAACTAATGAAAAACTGTTTTTT
TRBJ2-7,.,TRBV6-1,TRBD1,CASRYEGQGYEQYF,TGTGCCAGCAGGTACGAGGGACAGGGCTACGAGCAGTACTTC
TRBJ1-5,.,TRBV19,TRBD1,CASSIGYRGRKQPQHF,TGTGCCAGTAGTATTGGGTACAGGGGGCGGAAACAGCCCCAGCATTTT
TRBJ2-1,.,TRBV18,TRBD2,CASSPPGLAKEQFF,TGTGCCAGCTCACCACCGGGACTAGCCAAGGAGCAGTTCTTC
TRBJ1-4,.,TRBV19,TRBD1,CASSARDSPNEKLFF,TGTGCCAGTAGTGCCCGGGACAGCCCTAATGAAAAACTGTTTTTT
TRBJ1-5,.,TRBV19,TRBD1,CASSAYRGRFGHSNQPQHF,TGTGCCAGTAGTGCCTACAGGGGGCGATTCGGACATAGCAATCAGCCCCAGCATTTT
TRBJ2-5,.,TRBV5-1,TRBD2,CASSLGLAGEEETQYF,TGCGCCAGCAGCTTGGGCCTAGCGGGAGAAGAAGAGACCCAGTACTTC
TRBJ2-3,once,TRBV4-1,.,CASSSPGRGTDTQYF,TGCGCCAGCAGCTCGCCGGGCCGAGGGACAGATACGCAGTATTTT
TRBJ1-2,.,TRBV5-8,.,CASSFEASGYTF,TGTGCCAGCAGCTTTGAAGCTTCAGGCTACACCTTC
TRBJ2-7,.,TRBV6-5,TRBD1,CASSNRGLSDEQYF,TGTGCCAGCAGTAACAGGGGGCTTTCGGACGAGCAGTACTTC
TRBJ1-1,.,TRBV6-5,.,CASSYPHRDNTEAFF,TGTGCCAGCAGTTATCCGCATCGGGATAACACTGAAGCTTTCTTT
TRBJ2-1,few,TRBV5-6,.,CASSFSPGDEQFF,TGTGCCAGCAGCTTCAGCCCAGGGGATGAGCAGTTCTTC
TRBJ1-1,.,TRBV9,TRBD1,CASSVMTGGVNTEAFF,TGTGCCAGCAGCGTAATGACAGGGGGTGTGAACACTGAAGCTTTCTTT
TRBJ2-2,.,TRBV10-3,TRBD1,CATLQGANTGELFF,TGTGCCACGCTACAGGGGGCGAACACCGGGGAGCTGTTTTTT
TRBJ1-5,.,TRBV5-3,TRBD1,CARSPRDRSNQPQHF,TGTGCCAGAAGCCCCCGGGACAGGAGTAATCAGCCCCAGCATTTT
TRBJ1-1,.,TRBV27,.,CASSLSLRSATEAFF,TGTGCCAGCAGTTTATCGCTCCGCAGTGCCACTGAAGCTTTCTTT
TRBJ2-7,.,TRBV4-1,.,CASSPRVLTYEQYF,TGCGCCAGCAGCCCCAGGGTCTTGACCTACGAGCAGTACTTC
TRBJ2-7,.,TRBV7-2,TRBD2,CASSYSGRAYEQYF,TGTGCCAGCAGCTACAGCGGGAGGGCCTACGAGCAGTACTTC
TRBJ2-2,.,TRBV6-5,TRBD1,CASTLVAGGSGELFF,TGTGCCAGCACTCTCGTGGCAGGGGGTAGCGGGGAGCTGTTTTTT